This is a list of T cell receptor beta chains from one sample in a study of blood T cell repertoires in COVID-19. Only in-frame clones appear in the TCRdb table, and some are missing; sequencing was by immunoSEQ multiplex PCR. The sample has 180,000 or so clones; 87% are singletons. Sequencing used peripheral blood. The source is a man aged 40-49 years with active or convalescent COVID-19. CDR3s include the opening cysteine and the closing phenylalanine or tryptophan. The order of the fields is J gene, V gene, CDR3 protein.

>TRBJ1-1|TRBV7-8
CASSLRGIEEAFF
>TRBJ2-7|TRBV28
CASSLLLAGAGAEQYF
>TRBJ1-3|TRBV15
CATSRTTGIQGNTIYF
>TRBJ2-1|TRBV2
CASSEEAGGPNEQFF
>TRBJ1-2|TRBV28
CASGPGQAYPSGYTF
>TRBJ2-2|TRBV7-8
CASRTNTGELFF
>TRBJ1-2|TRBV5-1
CASSLYDTNGGYTF
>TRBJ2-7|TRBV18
CASSPRTGVSYEQYF
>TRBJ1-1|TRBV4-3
CASSQALVRGYTEAFF
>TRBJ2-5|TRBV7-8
CASSFERLAGSQLQTQETQYF
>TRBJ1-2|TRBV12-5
CASGPDRGRGYTF
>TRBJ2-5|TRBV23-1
CASTRHLAREETQYF
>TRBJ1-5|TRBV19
CASRVGPGQFQPQHF
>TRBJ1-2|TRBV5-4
CASSLDRGIGYTF
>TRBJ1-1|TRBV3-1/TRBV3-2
CASSQELRQGLNTEAFF
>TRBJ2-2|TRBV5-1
CASSLDPNGELFF
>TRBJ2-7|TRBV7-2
CASSLAVAGFPYEQYF
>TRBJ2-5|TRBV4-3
CASSLGTGILLQETQYF
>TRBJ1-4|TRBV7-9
CASSLGGQDSKLFF
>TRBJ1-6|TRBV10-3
CAIRNQDSPLHF
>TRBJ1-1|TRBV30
CASNRGQTGSFRDTEAFF
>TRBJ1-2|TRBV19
CASMEGLIEGNYGYTF
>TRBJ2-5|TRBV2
CASSLLKLAETQYF
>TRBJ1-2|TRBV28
CASRLGQGTNYGYTF